Listed below are T cell receptor beta chains from one sample, sequenced in a study of cytomegalovirus exposure and HLA in healthy donors. Clones were read by immunoSEQ multiplex PCR, and TCRdb kept only the in-frame ones, dropping some. Counted here are 75,000 to 95,000 clones, around 96% occurring once; the ten biggest clones make up 0.78%. Sequenced material: PBMCs. These receptors came from a man younger than 35 in good health and CMV-seronegative. The CDR3 runs from the conserved cysteine through the conserved F or W. D genes are given only for firm matches. Size is omitted from some rows. Given values are once, few, many or a class for expanded clones.

j_call: TRBJ2-5
d_call: NA
clone_size: NA
v_call: TRBV11-2
cdr3_aa: CASSLRTGSGETQYF
cdr3_nt: TGTGCCAGCAGCTTGCGAACAGGGTCAGGAGAGACCCAGTACTTC

j_call: TRBJ1-2
d_call: NA
clone_size: NA
v_call: TRBV11-2
cdr3_aa: CASSHWLRGGLLGSYGYTF
cdr3_nt: TGTGCCAGCAGCCACTGGTTAAGGGGGGGACTTCTTGGAAGCTATGGCTACACCTTC

j_call: TRBJ1-4
d_call: NA
clone_size: once
v_call: TRBV30
cdr3_aa: CAYREANEKLFF
cdr3_nt: TGTGCTTACAGGGAAGCGAATGAAAAACTGTTTTTT

j_call: TRBJ2-3
d_call: TRBD2
clone_size: NA
v_call: TRBV4-3
cdr3_aa: CASSQDGTSGTDTQYF
cdr3_nt: TGCGCCAGCAGCCAAGATGGGACTAGCGGCACAGATACGCAGTATTTT

j_call: TRBJ1-4
d_call: TRBD1
clone_size: NA
v_call: TRBV7-2
cdr3_aa: CASKTGATNEKLFF
cdr3_nt: TGTGCCAGCAAGACAGGGGCAACTAATGAAAAACTGTTTTTT

j_call: TRBJ1-3
d_call: TRBD1
clone_size: NA
v_call: TRBV6-5
cdr3_aa: CASSYSATGAGNTIYF
cdr3_nt: TGTGCCAGCAGTTACTCCGCCACAGGGGCTGGAAACACCATATATTTT

j_call: TRBJ1-5
d_call: TRBD1
clone_size: once
v_call: TRBV28
cdr3_aa: CASSLLTTGQPNQPQHF
cdr3_nt: TGTGCCAGCAGTTTGCTTACTACGGGACAGCCAAATCAGCCCCAGCATTTT

j_call: TRBJ1-1
d_call: NA
clone_size: NA
v_call: TRBV10-1
cdr3_aa: CASSDGTLNTEAFF
cdr3_nt: TGCGCCAGCAGCGACGGGACACTTAACACTGAAGCTTTCTTT

j_call: TRBJ1-2
d_call: TRBD1
clone_size: NA
v_call: TRBV4-1
cdr3_aa: CASSARTGNGGSDGYTF
cdr3_nt: TGCGCCAGCAGCGCCCGGACAGGGAATGGGGGTTCGGATGGCTACACCTTC

j_call: TRBJ2-5
d_call: TRBD2
clone_size: NA
v_call: TRBV5-6
cdr3_aa: CASSFRTVAGQETQYF
cdr3_nt: TGTGCCAGCAGCTTCCGGACAGTAGCGGGGCAAGAGACCCAGTACTTC

j_call: TRBJ2-4
d_call: NA
clone_size: NA
v_call: TRBV27
cdr3_aa: CATSSLAKNIQYF
cdr3_nt: TGTGCCACTTCTAGCCTGGCCAAAAACATTCAGTACTTC